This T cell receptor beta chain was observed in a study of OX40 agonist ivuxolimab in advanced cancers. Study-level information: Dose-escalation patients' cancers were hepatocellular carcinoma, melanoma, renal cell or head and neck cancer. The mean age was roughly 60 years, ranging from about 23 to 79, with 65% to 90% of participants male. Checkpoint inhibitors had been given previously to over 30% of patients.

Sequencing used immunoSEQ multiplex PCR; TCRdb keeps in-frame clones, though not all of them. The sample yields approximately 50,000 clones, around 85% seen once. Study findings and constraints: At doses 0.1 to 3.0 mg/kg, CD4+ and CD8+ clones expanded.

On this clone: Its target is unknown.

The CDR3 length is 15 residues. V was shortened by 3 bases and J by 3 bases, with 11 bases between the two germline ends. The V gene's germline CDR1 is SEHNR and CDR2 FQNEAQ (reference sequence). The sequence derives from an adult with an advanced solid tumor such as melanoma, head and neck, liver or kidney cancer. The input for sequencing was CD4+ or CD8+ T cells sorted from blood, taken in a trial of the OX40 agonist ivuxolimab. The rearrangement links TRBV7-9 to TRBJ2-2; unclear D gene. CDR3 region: CASSFGRLYTGELFF. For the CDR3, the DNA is TGTGCCAGCAGCTTTGGCAGGTTATACACCGGGGAGCTGTTTTTT.